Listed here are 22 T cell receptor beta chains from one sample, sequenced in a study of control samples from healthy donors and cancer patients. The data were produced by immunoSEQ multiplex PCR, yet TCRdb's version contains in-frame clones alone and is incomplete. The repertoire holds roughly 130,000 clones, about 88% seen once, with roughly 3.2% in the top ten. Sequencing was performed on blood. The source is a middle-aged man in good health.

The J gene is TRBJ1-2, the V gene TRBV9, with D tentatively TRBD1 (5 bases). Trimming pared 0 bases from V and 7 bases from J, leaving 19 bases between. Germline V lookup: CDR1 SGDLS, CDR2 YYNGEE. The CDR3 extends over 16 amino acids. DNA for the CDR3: TGTGCCAGCAGCGTAGCTACAGGAGACAGAGGAGTTGGCTACACCTTC. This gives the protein CASSVATGDRGVGYTF.

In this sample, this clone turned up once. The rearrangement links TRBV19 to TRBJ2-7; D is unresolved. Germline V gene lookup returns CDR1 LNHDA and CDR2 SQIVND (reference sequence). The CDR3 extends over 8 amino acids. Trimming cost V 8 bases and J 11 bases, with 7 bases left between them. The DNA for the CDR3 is TGTGCCAGTCCGAACGAGTACTTC. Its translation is CASPNEYF.

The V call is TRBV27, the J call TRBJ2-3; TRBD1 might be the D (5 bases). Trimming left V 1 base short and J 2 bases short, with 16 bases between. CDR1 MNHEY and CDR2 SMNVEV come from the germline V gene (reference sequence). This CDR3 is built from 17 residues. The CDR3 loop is CASSLYLGRGDTDTQYF. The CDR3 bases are TGTGCCAGCAGTTTATATTTGGGGCGTGGGGACACAGATACGCAGTATTTT.

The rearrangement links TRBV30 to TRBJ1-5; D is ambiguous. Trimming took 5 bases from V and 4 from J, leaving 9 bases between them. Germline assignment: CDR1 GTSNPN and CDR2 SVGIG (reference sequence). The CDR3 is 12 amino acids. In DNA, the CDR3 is TGTGCCTGGGACCTGACAAATCAGCCCCAGCATTTT. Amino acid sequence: CAWDLTNQPQHF.

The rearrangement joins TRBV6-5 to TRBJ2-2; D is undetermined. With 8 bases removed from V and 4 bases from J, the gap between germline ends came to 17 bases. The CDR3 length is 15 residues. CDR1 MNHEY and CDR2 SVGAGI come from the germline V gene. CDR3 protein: CASRIAVGGTGELFF. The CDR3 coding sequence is TGTGCCAGCCGAATCGCGGTGGGTGGCACCGGGGAGCTGTTTTTT.

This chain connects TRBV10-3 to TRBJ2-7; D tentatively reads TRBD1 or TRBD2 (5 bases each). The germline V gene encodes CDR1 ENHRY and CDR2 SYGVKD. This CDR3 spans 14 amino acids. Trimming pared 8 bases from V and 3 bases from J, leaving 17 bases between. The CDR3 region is CAIGKVGGGYEQYF. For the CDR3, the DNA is TGTGCCATCGGAAAGGTGGGTGGGGGCTACGAGCAGTACTTC.

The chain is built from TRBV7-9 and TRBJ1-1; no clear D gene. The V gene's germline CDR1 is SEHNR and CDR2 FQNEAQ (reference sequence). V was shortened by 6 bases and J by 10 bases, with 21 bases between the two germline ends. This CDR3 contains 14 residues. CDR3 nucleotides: TGTGCCAGCAGATCACGGTATTCGTTTCTTGGAGCTTTCTTT. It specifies CASRSRYSFLGAFF.

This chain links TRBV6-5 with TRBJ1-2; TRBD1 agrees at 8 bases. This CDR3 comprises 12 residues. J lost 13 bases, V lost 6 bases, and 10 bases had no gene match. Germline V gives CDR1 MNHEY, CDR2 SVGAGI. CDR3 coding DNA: TGTGCCAGCAGGGGCGGACAGGGTTACTCCACCTTC. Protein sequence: CASRGGQGYSTF.

In DNA form, the CDR3 reads TGTGCCAGCAACCAGGGCTCCTACGAGCAGTACTTC. This encodes CASNQGSYEQYF. The J gene is TRBJ2-7, the V gene TRBV6-6; possibly TRBD1 for D (5 bases). V was trimmed by 7 bases and J by 0 bases, leaving 7 bases between them. This CDR3 region has 12 residues. Germline V lookup: CDR1 MNHNY, CDR2 SVGAGI (reference sequence).

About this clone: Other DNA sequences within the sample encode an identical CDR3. The CDR3 DNA follows: TGTGCCACCAGCAGAGATTTGGGAAACACCATATATTTT. This translates into CATSRDLGNTIYF. The genes are TRBV15 and TRBJ1-3; D remains ambiguous. CDR1 and CDR2 (germline): LNHNV, YYDKDF (reference sequence). Trimming took 0 bases from V and 4 from J, leaving 4 bases between them. The length of the CDR3 is 13 residues.

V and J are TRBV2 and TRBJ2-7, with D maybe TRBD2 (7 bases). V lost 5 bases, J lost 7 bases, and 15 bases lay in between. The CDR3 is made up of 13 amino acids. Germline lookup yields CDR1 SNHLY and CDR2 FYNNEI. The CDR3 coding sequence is TGTGCCAGCAGTTCCGGGGGGCTCTGGGAGCAGTACTTC. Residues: CASSSGGLWEQYF. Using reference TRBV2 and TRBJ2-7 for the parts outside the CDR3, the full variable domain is EPEVTQTPSHQVTQMGQEVILRCVPISNHLYFYWYRQILGQKVEFLVSFYNNEISEKSEIFDDQFSVERPDGSNFTLKIRSTKLEDSAMYFCASSSGGLWEQYFGPGTRLTVT.

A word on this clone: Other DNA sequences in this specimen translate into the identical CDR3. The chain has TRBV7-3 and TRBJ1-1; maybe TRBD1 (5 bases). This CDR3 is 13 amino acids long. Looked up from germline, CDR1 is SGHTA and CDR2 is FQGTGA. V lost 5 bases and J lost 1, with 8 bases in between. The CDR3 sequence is CASSRQPNTEAFF. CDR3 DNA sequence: TGTGCCAGCAGCCGACAGCCGAACACTGAAGCTTTCTTT.

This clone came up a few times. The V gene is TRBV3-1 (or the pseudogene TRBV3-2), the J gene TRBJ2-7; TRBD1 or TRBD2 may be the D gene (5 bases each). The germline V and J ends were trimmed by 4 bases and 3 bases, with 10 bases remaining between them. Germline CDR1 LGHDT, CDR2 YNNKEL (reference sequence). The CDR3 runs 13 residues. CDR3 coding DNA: TGTGCCAGCAGCCCGGGACGGGACTACGAGCAGTACTTC. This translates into CASSPGRDYEQYF.

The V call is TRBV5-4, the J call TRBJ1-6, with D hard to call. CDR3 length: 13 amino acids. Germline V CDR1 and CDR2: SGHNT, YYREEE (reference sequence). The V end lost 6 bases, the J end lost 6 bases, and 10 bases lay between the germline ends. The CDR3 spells CASTDHTNSPLHF. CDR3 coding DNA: TGTGCCAGCACCGATCACACTAATTCACCCCTCCACTTT. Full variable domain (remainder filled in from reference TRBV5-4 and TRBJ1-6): ETGVTQSPTHLIKTRGQQVTLRCSSQSGHNTVSWYQQALGQGPQFIFQYYREEENGRGNFPPRFSGLQFPNYSSELNVNALELDDSALYLCASTDHTNSPLHFGNGTRLTVT.

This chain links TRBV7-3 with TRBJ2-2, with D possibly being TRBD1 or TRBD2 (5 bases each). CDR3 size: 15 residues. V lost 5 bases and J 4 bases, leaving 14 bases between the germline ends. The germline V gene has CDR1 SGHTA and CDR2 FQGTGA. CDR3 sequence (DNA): TGTGCCAGCAGCGCACTGGGGGTGGGCACCGGGGAGCTGTTTTTT. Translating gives CASSALGVGTGELFF.

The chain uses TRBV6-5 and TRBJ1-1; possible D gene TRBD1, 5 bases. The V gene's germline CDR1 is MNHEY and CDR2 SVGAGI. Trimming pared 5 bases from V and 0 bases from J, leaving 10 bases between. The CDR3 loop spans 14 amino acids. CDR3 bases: TGTGCCAGCAGTCCGGGACCTTTGAACACTGAAGCTTTCTTT. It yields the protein CASSPGPLNTEAFF.

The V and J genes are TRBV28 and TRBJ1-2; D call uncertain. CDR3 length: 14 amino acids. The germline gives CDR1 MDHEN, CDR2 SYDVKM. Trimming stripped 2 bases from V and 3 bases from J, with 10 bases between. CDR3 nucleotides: TGTGCCAGCAGTTTAGATGGCAGAGACTATGGCTACACCTTC. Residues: CASSLDGRDYGYTF.

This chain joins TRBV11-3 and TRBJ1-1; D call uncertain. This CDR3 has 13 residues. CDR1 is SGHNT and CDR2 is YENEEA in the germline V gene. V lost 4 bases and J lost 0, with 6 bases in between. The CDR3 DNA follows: TGTGCCAGCAGCTCGACGGTGAACACTGAAGCTTTCTTT. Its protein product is CASSSTVNTEAFF.

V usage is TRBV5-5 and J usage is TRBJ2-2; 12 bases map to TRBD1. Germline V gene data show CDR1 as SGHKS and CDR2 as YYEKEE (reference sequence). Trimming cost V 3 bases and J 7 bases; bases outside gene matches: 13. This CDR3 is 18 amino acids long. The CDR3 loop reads CASSSISGTGGRGGELFF. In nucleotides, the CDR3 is TGTGCCAGCAGCTCTATCTCCGGGACAGGGGGCCGAGGCGGGGAGCTGTTTTTT.

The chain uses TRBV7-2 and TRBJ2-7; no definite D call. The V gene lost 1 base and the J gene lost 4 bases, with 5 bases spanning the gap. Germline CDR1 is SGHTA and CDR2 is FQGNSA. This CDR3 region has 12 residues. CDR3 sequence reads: CASSLGVYEQYF. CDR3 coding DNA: TGTGCCAGCAGCTTAGGGGTTTACGAGCAGTACTTC. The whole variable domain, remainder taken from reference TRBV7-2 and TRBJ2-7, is GAGVSQSPSNKVTEKGKDVELRCDPISGHTALYWYRQSLGQGLEFLIYFQGNSAPDKSGLPSDRFSAERTGGSVSTLTIQRTQQEDSAVYLCASSLGVYEQYFGPGTRLTVT.

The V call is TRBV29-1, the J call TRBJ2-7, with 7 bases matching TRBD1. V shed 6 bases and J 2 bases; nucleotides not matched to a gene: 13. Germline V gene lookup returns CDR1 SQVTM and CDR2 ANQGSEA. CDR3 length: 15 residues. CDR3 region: CSVSKDRVSAYEQYF. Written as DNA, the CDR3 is TGCAGCGTCTCAAAAGACAGGGTCTCTGCCTACGAGCAGTACTTC.

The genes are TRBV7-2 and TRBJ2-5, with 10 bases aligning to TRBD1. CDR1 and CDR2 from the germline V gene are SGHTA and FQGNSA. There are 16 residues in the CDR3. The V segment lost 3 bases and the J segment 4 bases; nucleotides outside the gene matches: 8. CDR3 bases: TGTGCCAGCAGCTTGCAGGGGACAGGGGCTACAGAGACCCAGTACTTC. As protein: CASSLQGTGATETQYF.